The clone carrying this T cell receptor (beta chain) has just one count. Its antigen is undetermined. There are 14 residues in the CDR3. V gave up 4 bases and J gave up 4 bases, with 13 bases separating them. Germline CDR1 reads LNHDA; CDR2 reads SQIVND (reference sequence). This sample is drawn from a study of Tregs in tolerant kidney transplant recipients. Study-wide results and limits: Few patients were studied, so findings need validation in larger groups. Tregs expanded with activated donor B cells seemed most donor-specific.

Method: immunoSEQ multiplex PCR; TCRdb's copy keeps in-frame clones and lacks some. The table has 240,000 or so clones, 80% to 85% seen once. Unstimulated Tregs (CD4+CD25+CD127-) and CD4+CD25- non-Tregs were sorted from PBMCs. The rearrangement links TRBV19 to TRBJ1-1, with D maybe TRBD1 (5 bases). This receptor was taken from a human donor in good health. Specimen: CD4+ T cells from blood. For the CDR3, the DNA is TGTGCCAGTAGTAACATCGGGGGAACCACTGAAGCTTTCTTT. This sequence encodes CASSNIGGTTEAFF.